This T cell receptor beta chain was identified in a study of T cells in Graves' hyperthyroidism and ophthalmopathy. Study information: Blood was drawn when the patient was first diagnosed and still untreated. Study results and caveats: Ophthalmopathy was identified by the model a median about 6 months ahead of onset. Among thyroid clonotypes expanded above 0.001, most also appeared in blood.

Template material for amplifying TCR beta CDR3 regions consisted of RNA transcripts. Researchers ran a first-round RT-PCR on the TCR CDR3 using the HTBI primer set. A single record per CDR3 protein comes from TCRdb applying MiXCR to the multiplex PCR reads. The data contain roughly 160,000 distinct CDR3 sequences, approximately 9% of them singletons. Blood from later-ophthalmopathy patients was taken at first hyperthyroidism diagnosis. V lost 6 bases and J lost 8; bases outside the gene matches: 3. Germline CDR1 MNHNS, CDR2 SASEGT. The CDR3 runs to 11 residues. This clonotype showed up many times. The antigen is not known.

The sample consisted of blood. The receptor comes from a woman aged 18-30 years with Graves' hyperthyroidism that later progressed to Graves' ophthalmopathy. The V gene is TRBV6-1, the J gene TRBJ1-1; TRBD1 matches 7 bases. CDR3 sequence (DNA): TGTGCCAGCAGCCGACAGGGAGAAGCTTTCTTT. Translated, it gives CASSRQGEAFF.